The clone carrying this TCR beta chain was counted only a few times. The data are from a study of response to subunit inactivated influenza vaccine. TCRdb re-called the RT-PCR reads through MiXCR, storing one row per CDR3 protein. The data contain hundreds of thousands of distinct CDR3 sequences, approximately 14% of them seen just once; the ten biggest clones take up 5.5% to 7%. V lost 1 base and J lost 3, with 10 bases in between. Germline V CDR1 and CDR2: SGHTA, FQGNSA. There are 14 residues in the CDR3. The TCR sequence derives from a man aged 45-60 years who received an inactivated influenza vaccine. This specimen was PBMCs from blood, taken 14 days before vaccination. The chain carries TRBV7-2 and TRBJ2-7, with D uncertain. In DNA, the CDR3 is TGTGCCAGCAGCTTAGGAGTAGAAGTCTACGAGCAGTACTTC. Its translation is CASSLGVEVYEQYF.